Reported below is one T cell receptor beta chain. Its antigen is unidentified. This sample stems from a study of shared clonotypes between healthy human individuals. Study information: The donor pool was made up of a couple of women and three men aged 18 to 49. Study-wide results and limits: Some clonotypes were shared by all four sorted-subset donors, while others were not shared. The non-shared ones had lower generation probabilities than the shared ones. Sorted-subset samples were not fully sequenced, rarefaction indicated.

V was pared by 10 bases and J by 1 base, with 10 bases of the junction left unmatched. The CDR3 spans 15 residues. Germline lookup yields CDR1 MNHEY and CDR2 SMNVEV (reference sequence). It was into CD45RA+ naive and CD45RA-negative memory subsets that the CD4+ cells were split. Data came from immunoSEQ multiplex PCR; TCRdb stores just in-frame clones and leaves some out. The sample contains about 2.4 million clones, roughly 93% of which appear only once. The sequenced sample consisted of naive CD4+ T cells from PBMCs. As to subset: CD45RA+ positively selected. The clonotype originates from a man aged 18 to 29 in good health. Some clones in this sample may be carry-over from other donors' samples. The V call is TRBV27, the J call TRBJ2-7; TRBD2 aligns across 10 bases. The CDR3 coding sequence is TGTGCCACCCGACCGGCTAGCGGGGGTTCCTACGAGCAGTACTTC. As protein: CATRPASGGSYEQYF.